This record concerns one TCR beta chain sequence. This clone was detected a few times. Its antigen target is currently unknown. Per-nucleotide qualities are absent, and no much larger clonotype sits a single base away. Libraries were made using the immunoSEQ multiplex PCR assay. A mixture of 60 forward primers for TCR Vbeta segments and 13 reverse primers for TCR Jbeta segments was used in the multiplex PCR. The CDR3 region of rearranged TCR beta genes was amplified from genomic DNA by a multiplex PCR assay. The Illumina HiSeq System was used to sequence the amplified TCR beta libraries as 87-base-pair reads. The paper's data handling went like this. A later analysis tallied around 87 million unique TCR beta chains across the 666 repertoires, and approximately 12 million of those chains were shared by two or more donors. To remove PCR and sequencing errors, raw reads were error-corrected and collapsed into unique sequences using a nearest-neighbor algorithm that merged closely related sequences. V, D and J gene segments were assigned by aligning CDR3 sequences to IMGT reference sequences. For a sequence to be retained, at least a six-nucleotide match to both a V gene segment and a J gene segment was required. Rearrangements were classified as productive when the CDR3 lacked stop codons and remained in frame with V and J, and all other rearrangements were classified as non-productive. Following IMGT convention, CDR3 was defined as the stretch from the second conserved V-encoded cysteine up to the conserved J-encoded phenylalanine. The earlier analysis of about 640 of the donors excluded any sequence lacking an unambiguous match to a single V gene segment. An earlier analysis of approximately 590 of the donors called V segments functional above 56.7% productive rearrangements and segregating when the between-donor standard deviation exceeded 5%. A statistical classification framework was developed to diagnose cytomegalovirus status using the catalog of TCR beta chain sequences. In a later analysis, TCR nucleotide sequences were compared against IMGT/GENE-DB human TR gene sequences so that V and J genes could be assigned. Using the TCRdist pipeline, a later analysis assigned CDR3 sequences along with most-parsimonious VDJ recombination scenarios. A later analysis defined each TCR beta chain by its CDR3 amino acid sequence plus V-gene family, and excluded reads lacking a unique V-gene family. As a way to deal with suspected cross-contamination and a sequencing artifact, a later analysis dropped hundreds of nucleotide sequences that were highly shared and had low generation probability. In a later analysis, a clonal expansion index for each public chain was calculated from normalized within-repertoire ranks of inferred template counts. In a later analysis, generation probabilities were computed with a VDJ recombination model fitted to out-of-frame rearrangements, and the resulting probabilities were checked against IGoR. In a later analysis, TCR-TCR, TCR-HLA and TCR-CMV co-occurrence was scored with hypergeometric tests, and a repertoire-size bias correction was applied to TCR pairs. To estimate false discovery rates, a later analysis permuted the HLA or CMV assignments 20 times. In a later analysis, co-occurring TCRs were grouped using DBSCAN, and TCRdist sequence similarity was added for clustering within HLA-allele-positive subsets. For co-occurrence clustering, repertoires with fewer than 30,000 or more than 120,000 public chains were excluded, along with four to six repertoires with anomalous nucleotide sharing. The table was pulled from immuneACCESS by TCRdb, which kept in-frame rearrangements only. Such tables lose some clones; where checked, under half of the loss comes from unresolved V genes, and the rest has no known cause. The DNA was the basis for D and trimming; V, J and clone size are from that table. A total of roughly 200,000 clones appear in this sample, 80% to 90% of them only once. The ten biggest clones cover 2.9% of the sample.

Measured from the cysteine to the phenylalanine, the CDR3 is 18 residues long. The DNA shown is the 54-base CDR3, in frame from base 1. In the germline V gene, CDR1 corresponds to SGHAT and CDR2 to FQNNGV. V loses 5 bases at its end and J loses 2 bases; junction bases beyond the gene matches: 15. This sample was included in a study of cytomegalovirus exposure and HLA in healthy donors (dated by TCRdb to the late 2010s). About the investigation overall: According to an earlier analysis of around 600 of the donors, 200 million or so T cells yielded approximately 120 million unique TCR beta sequences and 276 Gb of sequence data. About 300 gigabases of sequencing data and approximately 84 million unique TCR sequences were included in an early release covering around 600 HLA-typed donors. Among the roughly 400 genotyped donors, about 85% belonged to the genetic ancestry cluster associated with self-reported Caucasian donors. The study was designed to test whether signatures of past pathogen exposure could be identified by cataloging public T cell receptors. The study profiled the T cell repertoires of 550 to 700 subjects by immunosequencing and related them to cytomegalovirus serostatus. Along with the approximately 620-subject first cohort, a separate validation cohort of around 110 different subjects was used. High-throughput TCR immunosequencing, statistical association of individual TCRs with disease status, and machine learning were combined to predict cytomegalovirus infection status. In a later analysis, previously published TCR beta repertoires from about 640 donors were re-analyzed and high-resolution HLA genotyping was added so that TCR occurrence patterns could be studied. Rather than using new phenotypic data, the later analysis identified candidate immune exposures from TCR beta sequences and from how often those sequences occurred across donors. In an earlier analysis of 500 to 650 of the donors, high-throughput TCR beta sequencing was used to judge whether each TCR beta V gene segment behaved as functional or pseudogenic. Donor age, sex, ethnicity and CMV serostatus were compiled together with the repertoire data. Genome-wide SNP genotypes for about 65% of the 666 donors were used in a later genetic analysis, which treated that subset as a discovery cohort. Every discovery cohort repertoire had been produced on one sequencing platform. HLA typing included class I and class II loci at four-digit resolution. The number of donors typed differed by locus, with about 629-630 for A, B, C, DRB1 and DQB1, approximately 500 for DQA1, nearly 610 for DPA1, and under 490 for DPB1. Several DR-DQ haplotypes were handled as single units for association and clustering, since linkage in the cohort was strong. Among some 400 genotyped donors of the cohort, an average of 235,054 unique TCR beta nucleotide sequences were sequenced per donor, roughly a sixth of them non-productive.

In total, about 650 healthy bone marrow donors made up the cohort. Cohort members were all nominally healthy when sampled, although unrecorded immune exposures were likely present. The donor was CMV seronegative and was included in the group of 352 seronegative cohort members. A peripheral blood sample was collected from each donor, and TCR beta sequencing was performed on peripheral blood mononuclear cells. The Qiagen DNeasy Blood Extraction Kit was used to extract genomic DNA from the blood cell samples. What the research found in general, with its limitations: Linkage disequilibrium might explain the correlated functional status among segregating V segments, but an unknown experimental factor could not be excluded. A further reported finding was that TCR beta sequences accurately predicted the HLA-A and HLA-B alleles for most subjects in the first cohort. Only TCR beta chains were sequenced in this cohort, and the absence of alpha or paired-chain data limited detectable features. A later analysis reported that several top co-occurrence clusters appeared linked to parvovirus B19, influenza, CMV and Epstein-Barr virus. Because HLA typing was unavailable for some donors at each locus, only the typed subset was used in association tests. The classifier was reported to diagnose cytomegalovirus status with high specificity and sensitivity in both the original cohort and the validation cohort. According to the authors, the approach could potentially be generalized to other disease states and immunological phenotypes. Some IMGT-functional V segments, including TRBV6-2 and TRBV6-3, could not be distinguished by the 87-base-pair reads and were therefore excluded. A group of highly shared sequence variants was considered likely to be a technical artifact of the sequencing pipeline. When HLA alleles, especially DR and DQ, strongly co-occurred, TCR associations were difficult to assign to individual alleles. Compared with equally common non-associated chains, HLA-associated TCR beta chains in a later analysis were more clonally expanded and had lower generation probabilities. According to a later analysis, most CMV-associated TCR beta chains appeared to be HLA-restricted, and the HLA associations seemed to be driven largely by CMV exposure. In a later analysis, the rate of TCR association differed among HLA loci, with DRB1 alleles having the most associated TCRs and HLA-C alleles having the fewest. In an earlier analysis of roughly 560 of the donors, most TCR beta V segments were observed in productive rearrangements about 87% or about 30% of the time, broadly matching IMGT annotations. A few of the identified cytomegalovirus-associated TCR beta chains were confirmed in vitro to be specific for cytomegalovirus antigens. In the study, 150 to 200 TCR beta chains were listed as associated with cytomegalovirus. Presence/absence analyses assumed roughly uniform sequencing depth across donors, an assumption that may not hold. In a later genetic analysis, a missense DCLRE1C variant was associated with V-gene and J-gene trimming of TCR beta chains, and the association was replicated in an independent cohort. For the cohort, immune exposure information was limited to CMV serostatus. Across donors, most TCR sequences were observed very rarely, whereas some public TCRs were present in many individuals. A later genetic analysis reported fewer N-insertions in productive TCRs among donors in an Asian-associated ancestry cluster than the roughly 700-donor mean. The earlier analysis of nearly 600 of the donors excluded over 15 rarely observed V segments, including chromosome 9 orphons, because counts were too low. Specific HLA alleles were associated with 18,000 or so TCR beta sequences at a false discovery rate of 0.05 in a later analysis.

What was sequenced was PBMCs. This clonotype was obtained from a man aged 25-40 years in good health and CMV-seronegative. Recombination linked TRBV11-2 to TRBJ2-3, and 8 bases in between align with TRBD2. The sequence in DNA is TGTGCCAGCAGCCCAAACCGGGGGGGGCGGGGGGACACAGATACGCAGTATTTT. Its amino acids are CASSPNRGGRGDTDTQYF.